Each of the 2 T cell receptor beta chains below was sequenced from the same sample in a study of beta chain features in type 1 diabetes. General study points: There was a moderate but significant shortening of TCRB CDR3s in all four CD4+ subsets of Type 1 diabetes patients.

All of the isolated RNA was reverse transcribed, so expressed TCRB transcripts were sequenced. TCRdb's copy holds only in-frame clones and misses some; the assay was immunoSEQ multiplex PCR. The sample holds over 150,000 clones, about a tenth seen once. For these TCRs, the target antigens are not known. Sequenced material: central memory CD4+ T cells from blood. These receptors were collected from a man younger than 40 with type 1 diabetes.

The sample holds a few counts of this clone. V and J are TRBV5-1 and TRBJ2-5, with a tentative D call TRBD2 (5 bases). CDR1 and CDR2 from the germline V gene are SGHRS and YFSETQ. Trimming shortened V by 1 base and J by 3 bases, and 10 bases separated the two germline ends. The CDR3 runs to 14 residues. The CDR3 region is CASSLSGAEETQYF. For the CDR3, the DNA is TGCGCCAGCAGCTTGAGCGGAGCCGAAGAGACCCAGTACTTC.

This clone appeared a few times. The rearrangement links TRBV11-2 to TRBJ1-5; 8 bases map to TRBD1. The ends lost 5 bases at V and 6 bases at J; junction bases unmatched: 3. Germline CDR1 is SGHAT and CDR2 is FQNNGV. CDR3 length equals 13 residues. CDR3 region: CASSPDRGQPQHF. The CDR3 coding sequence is TGTGCCAGCAGCCCAGACAGGGGTCAGCCCCAGCATTTT.